The 30 T cell receptor beta chains presented below share a single source sample, sequenced in a study of cytomegalovirus exposure and HLA in healthy donors. The PCR used 60 Vbeta and 13 Jbeta primers. Sequencing was performed with immunoSEQ multiplex PCR; in TCRdb, only in-frame clones are kept and a portion is missing. The data contain 100,000 to 150,000 clones, under 85% of them singletons. The source material was PBMCs. These receptors were taken from a male donor in good health and CMV-seropositive.

The CDR3 is CASSRGGISNEKLFF. The DNA of the CDR3 is TGCGCCAGCAGCAGAGGCGGGATATCGAATGAAAAACTGTTTTTT. The chain links TRBV5-1 to TRBJ1-4; D call uncertain. The CDR3 extends over 15 amino acids. The germline V gene has CDR1 SGHRS and CDR2 YFSETQ. V was shortened by 4 bases and J by 5 bases, with 15 bases between the two germline ends.

The rearrangement joins TRBV7-2 to TRBJ1-5, with TRBD1 as a possible D gene (6 bases). Trimming took off 5 bases at V and 7 bases at J, with 15 bases between the two ends. Germline V lookup: CDR1 SGHTA, CDR2 FQGNSA. CDR3 length equals 14 residues. The CDR3 sequence is CASSQGGGNQPQHF. Here the CDR3 DNA reads TGTGCCAGCAGCCAAGGGGGGGGGAACCAGCCCCAGCATTTT.

The rearrangement joins TRBV5-1 to TRBJ2-1; 10 nucleotides agree with TRBD2. The CDR3 spans 17 residues. Losses at the gene ends were 3 bases for V and 6 bases for J; bases not matched to a gene: 12. Per the germline V gene, CDR1 is SGHRS and CDR2 is YFSETQ. The CDR3 loop is CASSSYTEREGRNEQFF. The CDR3 nucleotides read TGCGCCAGCAGCTCATACACCGAGCGGGAGGGCCGCAATGAGCAGTTCTTC. Drawing the rest from reference TRBV5-1 and TRBJ2-1, the complete variable domain is KAGVTQTPRYLIKTRGQQVTLSCSPISGHRSVSWYQQTPGQGLQFLFEYFSETQRNKGNFPGRFSGRQFSNSRSEMNVSTLELGDSALYLCASSSYTEREGRNEQFFGPGTRLTVL.

This clone was observed a few times. The chain recombines TRBV7-2 with TRBJ1-2, with TRBD1 as a possible D gene (5 bases). The V gene's germline CDR1 is SGHTA and CDR2 FQGNSA. V was clipped by 2 bases and J by 4 bases, with 8 bases between them. This CDR3 comprises 13 residues. In DNA, the CDR3 is TGTGCCAGCAGCTTAAAGGGGATCTATGGCTACACCTTC. This translates into CASSLKGIYGYTF.

This chain connects TRBV5-1 to TRBJ2-5; 12 bases are shared with TRBD2. Germline V gene sequence: CDR1 SGHRS, CDR2 YFSETQ. The ends lost 0 bases at V and 5 bases at J; junction bases unmatched: 2. CDR3 size: 15 residues. CDR3 DNA sequence: TGCGCCAGCAGCTTGGTAGGGACTAGCGGGGAGACCCAGTACTTC. Residues: CASSLVGTSGETQYF.

The chain links TRBV5-1 to TRBJ1-5; a weak D match, TRBD1 (5 bases). This CDR3 has 15 amino acids. The V and J ends lost 4 bases and 12 bases respectively, with 23 bases between them. Germline V CDR1 and CDR2: SGHRS, YFSETQ. The CDR3 sequence is CASSPWVGQGKCQHF. CDR3 DNA: TGCGCCAGCAGCCCGTGGGTGGGGCAGGGTAAGTGCCAGCATTTT. Drawing the rest from reference TRBV5-1 and TRBJ1-5, the complete variable domain is KAGVTQTPRYLIKTRGQQVTLSCSPISGHRSVSWYQQTPGQGLQFLFEYFSETQRNKGNFPGRFSGRQFSNSRSEMNVSTLELGDSALYLCASSPWVGQGKCQHFGDGTRLSIL.

This clone was seen only a few times. V is TRBV7-9 and J is TRBJ2-5; D is possibly TRBD1 (7 bases). TRBJ2-7 explains the end of the DNA better; the J call may be wrong. Germline CDR1 and CDR2: SEHNR and FQNEAQ (reference sequence). This CDR3 comprises 15 residues. CDR3 region: CASSYYRGGSYEQYF. Written as DNA, the CDR3 is TGTGCCAGCAGCTACTACAGGGGAGGCTCCTACGAGCAGTACTTC.

This chain uses TRBV6-5 with TRBJ2-7; 13 bases line up with TRBD2. Germline V lookup: CDR1 MNHEY, CDR2 SVGAGI. The J segment lost 6 bases and the V segment lost 5 bases, leaving 7 bases of the junction unmatched. The CDR3 consists of 15 residues. CDR3: CASSNGLAGEREQYF. The CDR3, as DNA: TGTGCCAGCAGTAACGGACTAGCGGGAGAGCGCGAGCAGTACTTC.

This chain joins TRBV11-2 and TRBJ2-1; a possible D gene is TRBD2 (5 bases). Trimming cost V 5 bases and J 0 bases, with 11 bases left between them. Looked up from germline, CDR1 is SGHAT and CDR2 is FQNNGV. This CDR3 is built from 15 residues. CDR3 amino acids: CASSIGRSSYNEQFF. In DNA, the CDR3 is TGTGCCAGCAGCATAGGGAGAAGCTCCTACAATGAGCAGTTCTTC.

The gene calls are TRBV5-1 and TRBJ1-6; D is unclear. This CDR3 comprises 13 residues. Germline values: CDR1 SGHRS, CDR2 YFSETQ. Trimming stripped 0 bases from V and 7 bases from J, with 5 bases between. The CDR3 loop is CASSLAGNSPLHF. The CDR3 DNA sequence: TGCGCCAGCAGCTTGGCGGGGAATTCACCCCTCCACTTT.

The chain carries TRBV7-9 and TRBJ2-1, with 9 bases matching TRBD2. The CDR3 runs 16 residues. The germline gives CDR1 SEHNR, CDR2 FQNEAQ (reference sequence). V lost 5 bases and J lost 5; bases outside the gene matches: 10. The CDR3 is CASSPRGGAYDNEQFF. For the CDR3, the DNA is TGTGCCAGCAGCCCCCGCGGGGGGGCGTATGACAATGAGCAGTTCTTC.

The chain links TRBV4-2 to TRBJ2-3; 7 bases map to TRBD1. Germline CDR1 reads LGHNA; CDR2 reads YNFKEQ. This CDR3 region has 17 residues. The junction had 16 bases not matched to a gene; V was cut back by 4 bases and J by 6 bases. The CDR3 here is CASSLARQGGAPDTQYF. The CDR3 bases are TGTGCCAGCAGCCTAGCTAGACAGGGTGGAGCCCCGGATACGCAGTATTTT.

The chain employs TRBV18 and TRBJ1-1, with no clear D. Germline V lookup: CDR1 KGHSH, CDR2 LQKENI. V lost 1 base and J lost 3, with 9 bases in between. The CDR3 has 14 amino acids. As DNA, the CDR3 is TGTGCCAGCTCACCACTGCCGGGTGACACTGAAGCTTTCTTT. It translates to CASSPLPGDTEAFF.

The gene calls are TRBV18 and TRBJ2-2, with 9 nucleotides matching TRBD2. The CDR3 has 15 residues. V shed 1 base, J shed 6 bases, and the junction held 3 bases outside the gene matches. Germline V gene lookup returns CDR1 KGHSH and CDR2 LQKENI. The CDR3, as DNA: TGTGCCAGCTCACCACGCGGGAGGGCGGCCGGGGAGCTGTTTTTT. This sequence encodes CASSPRGRAAGELFF.

This clone was seen a few times. The CDR3 DNA reads TGTGCCAGCAGCTTAAGTTCCCGGAGGGGGCTTGGCTATGGCTACACCTTC. Protein sequence: CASSLSSRRGLGYGYTF. The chain links TRBV7-2 to TRBJ1-2; 7 bases line up with TRBD1. The V gene end was trimmed by 2 bases and the J gene end by 4 bases; junction bases not matched to a gene: 13. CDR1 and CDR2 from the germline V gene are SGHTA and FQGNSA. The CDR3 contains 17 residues.

The chain has TRBV28 and TRBJ2-1, with D perhaps TRBD1 (6 bases). V lost 7 bases to trimming and J lost 10 bases, with 14 bases between them. The CDR3 sequence is 12 residues long. The germline gives CDR1 MDHEN, CDR2 SYDVKM. In DNA form, the CDR3 reads TGTGCCAGCACACGGGACACCTCGGAGCAGTTCTTC. Translating gives CASTRDTSEQFF.

V gene TRBV5-5 combines with J gene TRBJ2-7; D might be TRBD2 (5 bases). Trimming took 0 bases from V and 6 from J, leaving 13 bases between them. Per the germline V gene, CDR1 is SGHKS and CDR2 is YYEKEE (reference sequence). This CDR3 is built from 14 residues. The CDR3 sequence is CASSLARDLGEQYF. CDR3 coding DNA: TGTGCCAGCAGCTTGGCCCGGGATTTGGGCGAGCAGTACTTC.

The chain recombines TRBV10-3 with TRBJ2-3, with 15 bases matching TRBD2. The CDR3 length is 16 residues. From germline, CDR1 is ENHRY and CDR2 SYGVKD. V dropped 3 bases and J dropped 6; count of bases not matched to a gene: 4. CDR3 in amino acids: CAISDRTSGGADTQYF. CDR3 in DNA: TGTGCCATCAGTGATCGGACTAGCGGGGGGGCGGATACGCAGTATTTT.

The chain couples TRBV25-1 to TRBJ1-2; maybe TRBD1 (5 bases). CDR3 length: 14 amino acids. Per germline, CDR1 MGHDK and CDR2 SYGVNS. Trimming took off 3 bases at V and 7 bases at J, with 15 bases between the two ends. The CDR3 nucleotides are TGTGCCAGCAGTGAGGTGGTAGACGGGGGTGGCTACACCTTC. Encoded protein: CASSEVVDGGGYTF.

This chain uses TRBV5-1 with TRBJ2-5; 12 bases fit TRBD2. This CDR3 is built from 16 residues. V dropped 0 bases and J dropped 2; count of bases not matched to a gene: 2. Germline V gives CDR1 SGHRS, CDR2 YFSETQ. Written as DNA, the CDR3 is TGCGCCAGCAGCTTGGGGCTAGCGGGGGGGCAAGAGACCCAGTACTTC. Its protein product is CASSLGLAGGQETQYF.

The rearrangement uses TRBV7-2 and TRBJ1-5, with 10 bases fitting TRBD1. The CDR3 contains 13 residues. Trimming cost V 6 bases and J 9 bases; bases outside gene matches: 5. Germline CDR1 and CDR2: SGHTA and FQGNSA. CDR3 nucleotides: TGTGCCAGCAGGGGGACAGGGGAGGCGCCCCAGCATTTT. Translated: CASRGTGEAPQHF.

This rearrangement joins TRBV28 to TRBJ1-1; 8 bases are shared with TRBD1. The CDR3 has 14 amino acids. J gave up 5 bases and V 4 bases, and 6 bases lay outside the gene matches. Germline loops: CDR1 MDHEN, CDR2 SYDVKM. CDR3 amino acids: CASSSPQGGTEAFF. CDR3 sequence (DNA): TGTGCCAGCAGTTCCCCACAGGGGGGGACTGAAGCTTTCTTT.

This clone was observed a few times. V gene TRBV5-1 combines with J gene TRBJ2-1; possibly TRBD2 for D (6 bases). The V and J ends lost 3 bases and 2 bases respectively, with 15 bases between them. This CDR3 has 16 amino acids. The germline CDR1 and CDR2 sequences are SGHRS and YFSETQ. The CDR3 spells CASSYLDGSPYNEQFF. CDR3 DNA: TGCGCCAGCAGCTACTTGGACGGGAGTCCCTACAATGAGCAGTTCTTC. The full variable domain, with the rest looked up from reference TRBV5-1 and TRBJ2-1, is KAGVTQTPRYLIKTRGQQVTLSCSPISGHRSVSWYQQTPGQGLQFLFEYFSETQRNKGNFPGRFSGRQFSNSRSEMNVSTLELGDSALYLCASSYLDGSPYNEQFFGPGTRLTVL.

The genes are TRBV5-6 and TRBJ2-7; the match to TRBD2 covers 7 bases. CDR3 length equals 16 residues. In germline, CDR1 is SGHDT, CDR2 YYEEEE. J was trimmed by 5 bases and V by 0 bases; bases with no gene match: 11. This chain's CDR3 is CASSLARGLPDNEQYF. The CDR3 DNA follows: TGTGCCAGCAGCTTGGCGAGGGGACTACCAGATAACGAGCAGTACTTC.

The chain carries TRBV9 and TRBJ2-2; D perhaps matches TRBD1 (6 bases). The CDR3 length is 17 residues. V was shortened by 4 bases and J by 3 bases, with 19 bases between the two germline ends. Germline V CDR1 and CDR2: SGDLS, YYNGEE. The CDR3 coding sequence is TGTGCCAGCAGCCCACGTCAGGGGTTGGTGGACACCGGGGAGCTGTTTTTT. This gives the protein CASSPRQGLVDTGELFF.

This clone is medium-sized within its sample. This chain uses TRBV28 with TRBJ2-5, with 12 bases that match TRBD1. CDR1 is MDHEN, CDR2 SYDVKM, per germline. The CDR3 spans 17 residues. V gave up 4 bases and J gave up 5 bases; unmatched junction bases: 11. CDR3 in amino acids: CASSSTGTGGPTETQYF. The CDR3 DNA reads TGTGCCAGCAGTTCCACCGGGACAGGGGGCCCCACGGAGACCCAGTACTTC.

This chain links TRBV7-3 with TRBJ2-1; 7 bases are shared with TRBD1. Germline V gene lookup returns CDR1 SGHTA and CDR2 FQGTGA. V gave up 5 bases and J gave up 9 bases; unmatched junction bases: 4. The CDR3 is 12 residues long. CDR3 nucleotides: TGTGCCAGCAGCGAGGGGGCGGCTGAGCAGTTCTTC. Its translation is CASSEGAAEQFF.

This chain's CDR3 is CASRRDTRPQHF. The CDR3 region has the DNA TGTGCCAGCAGAAGGGACACCCGGCCCCAGCATTTT. The chain has TRBV19 and TRBJ1-5; D is perhaps TRBD1 (6 bases). V lost 9 bases to trimming and J lost 9 bases, with 15 bases between them. The CDR3 runs to 12 residues. Germline V CDR1 and CDR2: LNHDA, SQIVND (reference sequence).

CDR3 amino acids: CASTPWGDTEAFF. CDR3 in DNA: TGTGCCAGCACCCCATGGGGGGACACTGAAGCTTTCTTT. This sequence joins TRBV28 and TRBJ1-1, with D possibly being TRBD1 (5 bases). This CDR3 contains 13 residues. V was trimmed by 7 bases and J by 3 bases, leaving 12 bases between them. Germline values: CDR1 MDHEN, CDR2 SYDVKM.

The chain couples TRBV6-4 to TRBJ2-1; TRBD2 agrees at 12 bases. This CDR3 contains 14 residues. Germline V gene data show CDR1 as MRHNA and CDR2 as SNTAGT. The trim removed 7 bases at V and 9 bases at J, leaving 7 bases unmatched. The DNA for the CDR3 is TGTGCCAGCATGGGGACTAGCGGGCACGGTGAGCAGTTCTTC. Translating gives CASMGTSGHGEQFF.